The clone carrying this T cell receptor (beta chain) was recorded at least ten times. What it binds is not known. Amplification targeted TCR beta CDR3 regions from RNA transcripts. Using the HTBI primer set, a first-round RT-PCR was run on the TCR CDR3. A single record per CDR3 protein comes from TCRdb applying MiXCR to the multiplex PCR reads. The sample shows fewer than 650,000 distinct CDR3 sequences, about 14% of them seen only once. Fresh peripheral blood, approximately 10 ml, yielded the PBMCs. Germline assignment: CDR1 SQVTM and CDR2 ANQGSEA. CDR3 length: 18 residues. The V end lost 7 bases, the J end lost 0 bases, and 25 bases lay between the germline ends. This specimen belongs to a study of T cells in Graves' hyperthyroidism and ophthalmopathy. Overall study results and limits: In blood, most of the thyroid clonotypes expanded above 0.001 were also present.

The receptor comes from a woman younger than 35 with Graves' ophthalmopathy. The rearrangement uses TRBV29-1 and TRBJ1-5, with TRBD1 as a possible D gene (6 bases). Source material: blood. The CDR3, as DNA: TGCAGCGCCCCCTTCCCGGAGGGACATACGGTTAGCAATCAGCCCCAGCATTTT. Translated, it gives CSAPFPEGHTVSNQPQHF.